This is a list of T cell receptor beta chains from one sample in a study of post-analysis software for immune sequencing data. TCRdb analysed the PCR reads with MiXCR anew, one entry per CDR3 protein. The sample records a few hundred thousand distinct CDR3 sequences, 39% being singletons. Sample: blood. The receptors were sampled from a girl aged 2 to 10 with multiple sclerosis. The CDR3 runs from the conserved cysteine through the conserved F or W. Each record gives: J gene, V gene, CDR3 length, CDR3 protein.

TRBJ2-5 TRBV28 18 CASSFIIRGLRQNNEQYF
TRBJ2-7 TRBV7-6 11 CASSPGQTQYF
TRBJ2-1 TRBV5-1 13 CASQSGPYNEQFF
TRBJ1-2 TRBV28 17 CASSSDPRNTGVAGYTF
TRBJ2-1 TRBV25-1 17 CASSYGSESTYHNEQFF
TRBJ2-1 TRBV7-2 16 CASSQKQGAVSNEQFF
TRBJ2-7 TRBV7-2 13 CASSAQGPHEQYF
TRBJ2-7 TRBV29-1 13 CSVRQPDSYEQYF
TRBJ2-5 TRBV10-3 17 CAIRMGKTGTGEETQYF
TRBJ1-2 TRBV19 16 CASSITGTPAGEGYTF
TRBJ1-5 TRBV28 14 CATQIGATNQPQHF
TRBJ1-3 TRBV5-5 16 CASSLAGAVSGNTIYF
TRBJ1-2 TRBV28 13 CASNPPVTYGYTF
TRBJ2-7 TRBV20-1 14 CSARGGDTYYEQYF
TRBJ2-3 TRBV12-3/TRBV12-4 17 CASSQLDYLGGTDTQYF
TRBJ1-5 TRBV7-6 15 CASSLAPDRAQPQHF
TRBJ2-4 TRBV29-1 14 CSVRSWDRENIQYF
TRBJ2-2 TRBV24-1 14 CATSEGQPTGELFF
TRBJ2-3 TRBV20-1 10 CSAYTGEQYF
TRBJ1-2 TRBV28 13 CASSGQTYYGYTF
TRBJ2-1 TRBV7-3 15 CASSSLAGVYNEQFF
TRBJ2-7 TRBV3-1 18 CASSQDHGREGSSYEQYF
TRBJ2-3 TRBV6-5 14 CASQQGFSTDTQYF
NA TRBV6-6 12 CASSYRGGEQYF
NA TRBV7-2 15 CASSPGTALQGEQYF
TRBJ2-1 TRBV7-2 15 CASSLAGGANNEQFF
TRBJ2-1 TRBV7-2 15 CASSLDRVRDNEQFF
TRBJ2-5 TRBV29-1 13 CSALAGGQETQYF
TRBJ2-1 TRBV4-1 17 CASSQLLSRGKYNEQFF
TRBJ2-3 TRBV7-6 16 CASSLVSPGNTDTQYF
TRBJ2-4 TRBV6-6 15 CASSDLAGGRNIQYF
TRBJ2-1 TRBV7-2 14 CASSFLDFYNEQFF
TRBJ2-1 TRBV6-4 13 CASSGGVFDEQFF
TRBJ2-5 TRBV5-1 15 CASSLGLANQETQYF